This TCR beta chain comes out of a study of human T cells and chemical hapten exposure. CDR3 length: 14 residues. Germline V gene lookup returns CDR1 SGHAT and CDR2 FQNNGV. Trimming took 7 bases from V and 1 from J, leaving 10 bases between them. The time point was: pre-sensitization, week 0. Stated treatment: therapeutic diphenylcyclopropenone sensitization with weekly scalp DPC. Alopecia patients between 18 and 70 years old and suitable for DPC were used as donors. TCRdb re-analysed the RACE reads in MiXCR, keeping a single row per CDR3 protein. The sample lists roughly 100,000 distinct CDR3 sequences, approximately 11% seen once, with more than 2.5% in the top ten.

This receptor was obtained from a woman in her sixties with alopecia areata. Some clones in this sample may be carry-over from other donors' samples. The J gene is TRBJ2-2, the V gene TRBV11-2; no reliable D call. The starting material was whole blood, obtained in connection with sensitization to the hapten diphenylcyclopropenone (DPC). In DNA form, the CDR3 reads TGTGCCAGCACCTCCCACGGGAACACCGGGGAGCTGTTTTTT. This encodes CASTSHGNTGELFF.